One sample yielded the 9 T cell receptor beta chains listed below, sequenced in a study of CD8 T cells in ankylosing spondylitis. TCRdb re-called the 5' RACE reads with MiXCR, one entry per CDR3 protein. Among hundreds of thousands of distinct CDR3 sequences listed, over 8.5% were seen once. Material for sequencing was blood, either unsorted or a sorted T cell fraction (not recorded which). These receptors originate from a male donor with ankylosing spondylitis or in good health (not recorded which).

The CDR3 sequence is CASSLAHFTGELFF. The CDR3 nucleotides read TGTGCCAGCAGCTTAGCCCATTTCACCGGGGAGCTGTTTTTT. V gene TRBV7-6 combines with J gene TRBJ2-2; D remains unclear. The CDR3 is 14 residues long. Germline V CDR1 and CDR2: SGHVS, FNYEAQ. Trimming stripped 0 bases from V and 4 bases from J, with 6 bases between.

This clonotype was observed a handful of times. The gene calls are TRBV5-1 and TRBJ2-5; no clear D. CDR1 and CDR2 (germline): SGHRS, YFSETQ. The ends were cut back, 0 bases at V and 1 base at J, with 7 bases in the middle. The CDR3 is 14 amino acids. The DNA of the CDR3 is TGCGCCAGCAGCTTGGGACACCCCCAAGAGACCCAGTACTTC. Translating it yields CASSLGHPQETQYF.

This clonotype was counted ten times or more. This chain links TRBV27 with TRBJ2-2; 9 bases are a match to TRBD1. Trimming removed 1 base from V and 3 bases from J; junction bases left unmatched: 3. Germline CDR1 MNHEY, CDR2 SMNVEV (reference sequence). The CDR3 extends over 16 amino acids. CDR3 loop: CASSLLGQGYTGELFF. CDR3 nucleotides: TGTGCCAGCAGTTTATTGGGACAGGGCTACACCGGGGAGCTGTTTTTT.

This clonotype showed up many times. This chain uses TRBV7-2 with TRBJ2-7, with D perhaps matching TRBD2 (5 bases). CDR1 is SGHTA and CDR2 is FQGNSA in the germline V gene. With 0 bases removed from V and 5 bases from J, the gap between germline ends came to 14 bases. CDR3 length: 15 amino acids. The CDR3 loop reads CASSLAPLGSNEQYF. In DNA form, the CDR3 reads TGTGCCAGCAGCTTAGCCCCCCTTGGGAGCAACGAGCAGTACTTC.

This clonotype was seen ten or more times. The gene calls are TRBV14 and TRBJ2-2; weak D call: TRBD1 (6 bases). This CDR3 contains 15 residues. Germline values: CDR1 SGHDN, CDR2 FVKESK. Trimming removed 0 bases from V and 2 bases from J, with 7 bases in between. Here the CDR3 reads CASSQETGNTGELFF. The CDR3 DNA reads TGTGCCAGCAGCCAAGAGACAGGAAACACCGGGGAGCTGTTTTTT.

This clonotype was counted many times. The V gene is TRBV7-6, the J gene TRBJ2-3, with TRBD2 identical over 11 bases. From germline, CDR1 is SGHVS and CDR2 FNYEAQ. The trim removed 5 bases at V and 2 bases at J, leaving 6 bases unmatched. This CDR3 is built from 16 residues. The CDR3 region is CASSPSTSGVTDTQYF. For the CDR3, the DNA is TGTGCCAGCAGCCCGTCGACTAGCGGGGTCACAGATACGCAGTATTTT.

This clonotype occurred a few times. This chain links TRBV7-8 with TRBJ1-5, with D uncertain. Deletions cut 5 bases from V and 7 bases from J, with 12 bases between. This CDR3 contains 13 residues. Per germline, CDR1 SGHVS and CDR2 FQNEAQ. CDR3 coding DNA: TGTGCCAGCAGCAGACGACAAGGACAGCCCCAGCATTTT. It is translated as CASSRRQGQPQHF.

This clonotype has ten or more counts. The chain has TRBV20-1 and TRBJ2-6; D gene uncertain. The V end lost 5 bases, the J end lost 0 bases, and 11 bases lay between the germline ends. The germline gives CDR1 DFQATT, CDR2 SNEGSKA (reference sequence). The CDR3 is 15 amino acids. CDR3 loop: CSAQRASSGANVLTF. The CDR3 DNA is TGCAGTGCTCAAAGGGCCAGCTCTGGGGCCAACGTCCTGACTTTC.

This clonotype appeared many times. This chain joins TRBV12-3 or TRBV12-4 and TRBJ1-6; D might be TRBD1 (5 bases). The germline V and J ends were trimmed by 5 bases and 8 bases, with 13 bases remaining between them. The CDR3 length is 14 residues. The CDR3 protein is CASSPGGRYSPLHF. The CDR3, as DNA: TGTGCCAGCAGTCCCGGGGGGAGGTATTCACCCCTCCACTTT.